This TCR beta chain was recovered during a study of shared clonotypes between healthy human individuals (dated by TCRdb to the early 2020s). About the study as a whole: Two women and a few men aged 18 to 49 years were included in the cohort. To estimate repertoire size and how much clonotypes are shared between individuals, the study performed deep sequencing of blood TCR repertoires from five healthy adults. Between about 0.8 and 8.9 billion PBMCs per donor were obtained by leukapheresis. To increase sequencing depth and limit assay-specific biases, different laboratories used diverse techniques to prepare libraries and sequence TCR repertoires. For each donor, three plates each were used for CD4 naive and CD4 memory, two plates were used for CD8 naive, and one plate was used for CD8 memory. The paper as a whole reports these results and caveats: Larger estimated clonotype richness was generally found for naive subsets than for memory subsets. Around 5% of naive CD4, roughly 3.5% of naive CD8, 2% to 2.5% of memory CD4, and about 0.4% of memory CD8 clonotypes were shared across several donors. Because the study included only a small number of donors, the genetic and exposure-history diversity represented was limited. Rarefaction of sorted-subset datasets indicated incomplete sequencing despite the large sequencing depth. Sampling was restricted to blood, and TCR repertoires in tissue are likely to differ from TCR repertoires in blood. Based on pairwise subsampling, the degree of clonotype sharing among donors was expected to be affected by sequencing depth. Clonotypes shared by all four sorted-subset donors showed higher generation probabilities than non-shared clonotypes.

The germline V gene gives CDR1 as MDHEN and CDR2 as SYDVKM. For this chain, trimming is 5 bases at the V end and 8 bases at the J end, and the number of junction bases without a gene match is 6. The CDR3 spans 13 residues, from the cysteine through the phenylalanine. Solely the CDR3 DNA is kept, with 39 bases framed from the first base. To note about this clone: It lacks a known antigen. Per-nucleotide qualities are absent, and no much larger clonotype sits a single base away.

For the CD8 naive samples, CD45RO-negative cells were positively selected for CCR7, yielding a CD45RA+CCR7+ population from which TemRA cells were excluded. Healthy HIV-negative adults with no recently reported acute infections or vaccinations were included as donors. Only Caucasian adults living in Nashville, Tennessee, USA were represented among the donors. Blood was collected by leukapheresis, and PBMCs were isolated by Ficoll-Histopaque density gradient centrifugation and then cryopreserved in liquid nitrogen vapor phase. Analytical flow cytometry was used to check the purity and quantity of each magnetically sorted T cell population. Genomic DNA was isolated from every sorted fraction and measured by UV absorbance on a Nanodrop 2000c. Using the deep immunoSEQ assay, TCR CDR3 regions were amplified from genomic DNA by multiplex PCR. Genomic DNA extracted from each cell subset was distributed evenly over all wells of several immunoSEQ 96-well plates, and each plate served as one replicate. For sorted subsets, each replicate PCR was loaded with 200 ng genomic DNA, equivalent to 25,000 to 30,000 T cell genomes. The purified libraries were quantified using a Qubit 3.0 fluorometer, sized with a Bioanalyzer 2100, and then quantified again using the KAPA Library Quantification kit. Every immunoSEQ 96-well plate was sequenced on a dedicated single-read 150-cycle Illumina NextSeq 550 flow cell. The authors' pipeline ran thus. Because the immunoSEQ output included only junctional sequences and no quality scores, the filtering could not be the same as the filtering used for full-length reads. To assign V/J genes and CDR3, sequences were annotated using PyIR, a Python wrapper for IgBLAST v1.9, with IMGT germline references. Reads were removed for weak V/J assignments (E-value above 1e-6), missing CDR3, stop codons, out-of-frame junctions, or ambiguous translated residues. A V3J clonotype was defined by an identical inferred V gene, J gene, and CDR3 amino acid sequence. Percentage overlap between repertoires was calculated by dividing the number of shared unique clonotypes by the size of the smaller repertoire. Three approaches were used to assess repertoire richness: RTK rarefaction, the Chao1 estimator, and Recon v2.1 estimates of unobserved clonotypes. Generation probabilities were computed with OLGA for all TCRbeta clonotypes obtained by the gDNA method from several donors. What TCRdb holds here is the immuneACCESS table cut down to in-frame rearrangements. Part of the clones is not present; checked against another copy, under half of the missing clones reflect an unresolved V gene, and the others are unexplained. V, J and clone size reflect that table, while D and trimming were determined from the DNA. The sample data list hundreds of thousands of clones, and approximately 96% of these were observed just once. Roughly 0.1% of the sample belongs to the ten largest clones.

This receptor chain uses TRBV28 and TRBJ2-1, with 7 middle bases fitting TRBD2. The receptor was isolated from a woman under 40 in good health. Sequencing used naive CD8+ T cells sorted from blood. The meaning of the sample's cell subset or site label: CD45RA+CCR7+. The CDR3 loop reads CASSPIRGDEQFF. The bases read TGTGCCAGCAGTCCGATCCGGGGGGATGAGCAGTTCTTC.